Included here is one TCR beta chain sequence, with context. The CDR3 length is 14 residues. Trimming took off 6 bases at V and 0 bases at J, with 10 bases between the two ends. Germline loops: CDR1 SGHKS, CDR2 YYEKEE (reference sequence). Per the original methods: Estimated nucleated cell counts came from reference gene primer amplification. Sequenced by immunoSEQ multiplex PCR; TCRdb stores in-frame clones only, minus some. V, J and clone size derive from that table, while D and trimming were established from the DNA sequence. The repertoire consists of around 240,000 clones, with more than 75% occurring once and the leading ten covering just over 3%. This record belongs to a study of blood T cell repertoires in COVID-19. Study-level information: Sites in the United States, Italy and Spain provided acute and convalescent COVID-19 samples. T cells, B-cell-depleted T cells, or PBMCs provided the cDNA or gDNA that served as material.

This rearrangement joins TRBV5-5 to TRBJ1-3; D is unresolved. The receptor comes from a woman between 25 and 40 years old who had recovered from COVID-19. Sample: peripheral blood. DNA for the CDR3: TGTGCCAGCACCCCCTACAGCTCTGGAAACACCATATATTTT. Its protein product is CASTPYSSGNTIYF.